The rows below give T cell receptor beta chains drawn from one sample of a study of T cell responses to AZD1222 COVID-19 vaccine. Produced via immunoSEQ multiplex PCR; TCRdb's table is partial and in-frame only. This table has some 120,000 clones, roughly 89% appearing once. Sample: peripheral blood, taken on day 0 of AZD1222 vaccination. The source is an adult in good health. The CDR3 runs from the conserved cysteine through the conserved F or W. Each record gives: V gene, clone size, J gene, CDR3 protein. Size tells how often a clone was seen (once, few, many) or the class of an expanded clone, and some rows leave it out.

>TRBV4-2|.|TRBJ2-3
CASSRQLTGGGTDTQYF
>TRBV15|.|TRBJ1-4
CATSGDRVRTNEKLFF
>TRBV28|.|TRBJ1-2
CASSSTGTGVYGYTF
>TRBV11-2|few|TRBJ2-1
CASSLGLAGNEQFF
>TRBV12-3/TRBV12-4|.|TRBJ1-1
CASSFGSHTEAFF
>TRBV6-2/TRBV6-3|.|TRBJ1-5
CASSSAGGNQPQHF
>TRBV7-8|.|TRBJ1-5
CASSLVMAGTGLLGQPQHF
>TRBV12-5|.|TRBJ2-2
CASGLSNTGELFF
>TRBV10-2|.|TRBJ1-1
CASRQGTGTEAFF
>TRBV6-5|.|TRBJ1-2
CASSPTGDYGYTF
>TRBV3-1/TRBV3-2|.|TRBJ1-5
CASSQDRAQPQHF
>TRBV7-5|.|TRBJ2-5
CARSPLGQPQETQYF
>TRBV19|.|TRBJ2-1
CASSSNDRIRQFF
>TRBV11-3|.|TRBJ1-6
CASSRGRNSPLHF
>TRBV18|.|TRBJ1-3
CASSPPAGTGNTIYF
>TRBV12-3/TRBV12-4|once|TRBJ2-1
CASSLVNNEQFF
>TRBV29-1|.|TRBJ2-7
CSVMRDPGGNEQYF
>TRBV6-1|.|TRBJ1-6
CASSDGGRMPLHF
>TRBV5-4|.|TRBJ1-2
CASSPKGTGLFYGYTF
>TRBV7-8|.|TRBJ1-1
CASSLDVGREAFF
>TRBV5-1|.|TRBJ1-1
CASSLAGQGTEAFF
>TRBV6-5|once|TRBJ1-1
CASSYSGTTNTEAFF
>TRBV7-3|.|TRBJ1-1
CASSLRRDNTEAFF
>TRBV10-2|.|TRBJ1-2
CASSERGTVSGHGYTF
>TRBV19|.|TRBJ1-2
CASSIVRGWYTF
>TRBV11-1|.|TRBJ1-4
CASSLRTGGEKLFF
>TRBV5-8|.|TRBJ2-1
CASSPTTVSYNEQFF
>TRBV7-9|.|TRBJ1-1
CASSLDTAAFF
>TRBV5-6|.|TRBJ1-2
CASSTATYGYTF
>TRBV19|.|TRBJ1-1
CASSIPGGGTEAFF
>TRBV12-3/TRBV12-4|.|TRBJ1-6
CASSFGAPLHF
>TRBV6-5|.|TRBJ2-5
CASSYSGRGRQETQYF
>TRBV27|.|TRBJ2-7
CASSFAAGGWYEQYF
>TRBV3-1/TRBV3-2|.|TRBJ2-4
CASSALAGDIQYF
>TRBV6-4|.|TRBJ1-2
CASSGAGTEIFDGYTF
>TRBV28|.|TRBJ1-2
CAIRGGGQGADGYTF
>TRBV29-1|.|TRBJ2-7
CSVYQIGYEQYF
>TRBV5-6|.|TRBJ2-1
CASSLPWGQGNEQFF
>TRBV4-1|once|TRBJ2-1
CASSQEWQRPNDNEQFF